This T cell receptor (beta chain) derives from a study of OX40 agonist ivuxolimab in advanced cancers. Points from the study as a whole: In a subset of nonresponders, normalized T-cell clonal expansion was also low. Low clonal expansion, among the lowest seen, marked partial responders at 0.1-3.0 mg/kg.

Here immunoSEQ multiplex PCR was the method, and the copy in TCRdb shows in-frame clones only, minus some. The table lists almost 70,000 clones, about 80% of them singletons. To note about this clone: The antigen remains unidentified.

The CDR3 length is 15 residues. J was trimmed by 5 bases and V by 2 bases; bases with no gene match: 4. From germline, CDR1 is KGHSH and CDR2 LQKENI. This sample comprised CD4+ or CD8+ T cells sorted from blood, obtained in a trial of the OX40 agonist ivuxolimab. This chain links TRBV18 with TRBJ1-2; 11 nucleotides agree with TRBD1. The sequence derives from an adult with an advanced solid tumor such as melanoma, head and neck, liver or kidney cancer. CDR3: CASSPGQGAGYGYTF. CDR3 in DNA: TGTGCCAGCTCACCAGGACAGGGGGCGGGGTATGGCTACACCTTC.